The sequence of this TCR beta chain was determined in a study of T-cell reconstitution after alpha-beta-depleted transplantation in children (TCRdb year 2016). Study-wide context: T-cell immune reconstitution after TCRalphabeta/CD19-depleted allogeneic hematopoietic cell transplantation in children was quantitatively tracked in the study by means of TCR repertoire profiling.

Points the paper makes about the study in general: The apparently early recovery of alphabetaT-cell counts about two months after transplant reportedly depended on only several hundred rapidly expanded clones that came from non-depleted graft cells. In some patients, high TCRbeta diversity at day 60 was attributed to recipient T cells and intrathymic progenitors that had survived conditioning. Hyperexpanded clone frequencies declined over subsequent months; after one year, T-cell counts and TCRbeta diversity were mostly attributed to newly produced T cells.

The library was obtained by PCR. The reads were generated on an Illumina HiSeq 2500. TCR library preparation used molecular barcoding, with unique molecular identifiers applied to normalize quantification of the TCRbeta repertoire. TCRdb passed the public sequencing reads through fastp at Q25 and MiXCR, retaining productive beta sequences. Records with the same CDR3 protein are collapsed into one entry carrying the most frequent genes and DNA. The table for this sample lists under 85,000 distinct CDR3 sequences; around 18% of them were counted only once. About half of the sample rests with the top ten. What the treatment or condition label conveys for this sample: allogeneic hematopoietic cell transplantation with graft depleted of TCRalphabeta T cells and CD19 B cells. The children who served as transplant recipients had been given grafts of TCRalphabeta/CD19-depleted allogeneic hematopoietic cells.

The junction carries 22 bases between V and J, which are trimmed by 4 bases and 6 bases respectively. Reading from cysteine to phenylalanine, the CDR3 counts 16 amino acids. The DNA shown is the 48-base CDR3, in frame from base 1. The CDR1 and CDR2 encoded by the germline V gene (reference sequence) are SGHKS and YYEKEE. Of note for this clonotype: Its specific antigen is unknown. The input lacks base qualities; no much larger clone sits a single base away.

This sample comprised PBMCs, mostly from graft donor cells, obtained 360 days after TCRalphabeta/CD19-depleted stem cell transplant. This receptor was obtained from a male patient between 2 and 10 years old who had a stem cell transplant for acute lymphoblastic leukemia, so the T cells may come from the graft donor. The V and J segments used are TRBV5-5 and TRBJ2-5, and perhaps TRBD1 as D gene, on 6 matching bases. At the DNA level, the sequence is TGTGCCAGCAGCCCAGGGGTGGACGCCCCCGTGAAGACCCAGTACTTC. It is translated as CASSPGVDAPVKTQYF.